Listed below are T cell receptor beta chains from one sample, sequenced in a study of CD8 T cells in Susac syndrome. TCRdb ran MiXCR on the immunoSEQ multiplex PCR reads and lists one entry per CDR3 protein. The sample has about 110,000 distinct CDR3 sequences, about 96% seen once; the top ten hold around 0.1%. The source material was CD4+ T cells from PBMCs. The origin of the receptors is a human donor in good health. Each CDR3 is given with its conserved first and last residue. D genes are given only for firm matches. Rows may omit the clone size; those that give it use once, few, many or a size class.

V gene	J gene	CDR3 length	D gene	clone size	CDR3 protein	CDR3 DNA
TRBV24-1	TRBJ2-5	13	TRBD1	-	CATSETGRETQYF	TGTGCCACCAGCGAGACAGGGCGAGAGACCCAGTACTTC
TRBV7-8	TRBJ2-7	15	TRBD2	-	CASSLRLAEIGEQYF	TGTGCCAGCAGCTTAAGGCTAGCGGAGATTGGCGAGCAGTACTTC
TRBV3-1	TRBJ2-7	16	-	-	CASSQVGGPHPYEQYF	TGTGCCAGCAGCCAAGTGGGGGGGCCTCACCCCTACGAGCAGTACTTC
TRBV12-3/TRBV12-4	TRBJ2-3	13	-	-	CASVTGGTDTQYF	TGTGCCAGCGTCACCGGGGGTACAGATACGCAGTATTTT
TRBV25-1	TRBJ2-2	19	TRBD2	once	CASRGSGTSGGKNTGELFF	TGTGCCAGCAGGGGGTCCGGGACTAGCGGGGGGAAAAACACCGGGGAGCTGTTTTTT
TRBV5-6	TRBJ1-4	14	-	-	CASSPGGGEEKLFF	TGTGCCAGCAGCCCTGGGGGCGGAGAAGAAAAACTGTTTTTT
TRBV5-1	TRBJ2-5	15	TRBD1	-	CASSPLRGQGETQYF	TGCGCCAGCAGCCCACTAAGGGGACAGGGTGAGACCCAGTACTTC
TRBV12-3/TRBV12-4	TRBJ1-5	13	-	-	CASNKGPRQPQHF	TGTGCCAGCAATAAAGGGCCCCGACAGCCCCAGCATTTT
TRBV29-1	TRBJ1-2	12	-	-	CSGMDKNYGYTF	TGCAGCGGGATGGACAAGAACTATGGCTACACCTTC
TRBV14	TRBJ1-1	12	-	-	CASSQQDNVAFF	TGTGCCAGCAGCCAACAAGACAATGTAGCTTTCTTT
TRBV4-2	TRBJ2-6	16	-	once	CASSQDQGPGANVLTF	TGTGCCAGCAGCCAAGATCAGGGCCCTGGGGCCAACGTCCTGACTTTC
TRBV28	TRBJ2-7	15	-	-	CASSRTSGASYEQYF	TGTGCCAGCAGCCGGACATCTGGGGCATCCTACGAGCAGTACTTC
TRBV7-9	TRBJ2-7	11	-	once	CASSPEAEQYF	TGTGCCAGCAGCCCTGAGGCAGAGCAGTACTTC
TRBV7-2	TRBJ1-5	11	-	-	CASSRSGPQHF	TGTGCCAGCAGCCGATCTGGGCCCCAGCATTTT
TRBV3-1	TRBJ1-6	13	-	-	CASSQVRYSPLHF	TGTGCCAGCAGCCAAGTGAGATATTCACCCCTCCACTTT
TRBV4-3	TRBJ2-1	17	TRBD2	-	CASSQETSGPPYNEQFF	TGCGCCAGCAGCCAAGAGACTAGCGGGCCCCCCTACAATGAGCAGTTCTTC
TRBV7-7	TRBJ2-7	13	-	-	CASSLDAGYEQYF	TGTGCTAGCAGCTTAGATGCAGGCTACGAGCAGTACTTC
TRBV5-1	TRBJ2-1	14	TRBD2	-	CASSWTSGSNEQFF	TGCGCCAGCAGCTGGACTAGCGGGAGCAATGAGCAGTTCTTC
TRBV9	TRBJ2-1	14	-	once	CASSAVQGSGEQFF	TGTGCCAGCAGCGCCGTTCAGGGGTCTGGTGAGCAGTTCTTC
TRBV9	TRBJ2-2	17	-	-	CASSVGGLSTNTGELFF	TGTGCCAGCAGCGTAGGGGGACTCAGCACGAACACCGGGGAGCTGTTTTTT
TRBV5-6	TRBJ2-6	19	TRBD2	-	CASSHGLAGVLSGANVLTF	TGTGCCAGCAGCCACGGACTAGCGGGAGTCCTCTCTGGGGCCAACGTCCTGACTTTC
TRBV9	TRBJ1-1	13	-	-	CASSGGFGTEAFF	TGTGCCAGCAGCGGAGGATTCGGCACTGAAGCTTTCTTT
TRBV12-3/TRBV12-4	TRBJ1-2	12	-	-	CASSSKGYGYTF	TGTGCCAGCAGTTCTAAGGGATATGGCTACACCTTC
TRBV28	TRBJ2-7	14	-	-	CASTSRVFTYEQYF	TGTGCCAGCACCTCGCGGGTGTTCACCTACGAGCAGTACTTC
TRBV29-1	TRBJ1-5	13	-	-	CSVVDRFNQPQHF	TGCAGCGTTGTCGACAGGTTCAATCAGCCCCAGCATTTT
TRBV6-6	TRBJ2-2	15	TRBD2	-	CASRGVAARAGELFF	TGTGCCAGCCGGGGGGTAGCGGCTCGTGCCGGGGAGCTGTTTTTT
TRBV5-1	TRBJ2-1	14	TRBD2	-	CASRGSGSSNEQFF	TGCGCCAGCAGAGGTAGCGGGAGCTCTAATGAGCAGTTCTTC
TRBV5-4	TRBJ2-1	15	TRBD2	-	CASSSSGVSYNEQFF	TGTGCCAGCAGCTCTAGCGGGGTCTCCTACAATGAGCAGTTCTTC
TRBV6-5	TRBJ2-7	17	TRBD2	-	CASSYSTSGGDIYEQYF	TGTGCCAGCAGTTACTCCACTAGCGGGGGGGATATCTACGAGCAGTACTTC
TRBV20-1	TRBJ1-1	14	TRBD1	-	CSANPQGTSTEAFF	TGCAGTGCAAATCCACAGGGGACGAGCACTGAAGCTTTCTTT
TRBV3-1	TRBJ2-1	14	-	-	CASSQQGGSGEQFF	TGTGCCAGCAGCCAACAGGGGGGCTCCGGTGAGCAGTTCTTC
TRBV2	TRBJ2-6	16	TRBD1	-	CASSHLDRAGANVLTF	TGTGCCAGCAGCCACCTCGACAGGGCCGGGGCCAACGTCCTGACTTTC
TRBV6-1	TRBJ2-1	17	TRBD2	-	CASSRGTSGGVGTEQFF	TGTGCCAGCAGTAGGGGGACTAGCGGGGGGGTCGGCACCGAGCAGTTCTTC
TRBV3-1	TRBJ1-1	14	-	-	CASSQSSGRTEAFF	TGTGCCAGCAGCCAGTCCAGTGGGAGGACTGAAGCTTTCTTT
TRBV7-7	TRBJ2-5	15	-	-	CASSLVGSPQETQYF	TGTGCTAGCAGCTTAGTCGGCAGCCCACAAGAGACCCAGTACTTC
TRBV6-5	TRBJ2-7	14	TRBD1	-	CASSTGTVIYEQYF	TGTGCCAGCAGCACCGGGACAGTGATCTACGAGCAGTACTTC
TRBV28	TRBJ2-6	15	-	-	CASHMEGFGANVLTF	TGTGCCAGCCACATGGAGGGGTTCGGGGCCAACGTCCTGACTTTC
TRBV5-4	TRBJ1-4	16	TRBD1	-	CASSTSPTGPGEKLFF	TGTGCCAGCAGCACCTCACCGACAGGGCCCGGGGAAAAACTGTTTTTT
TRBV29-1	TRBJ1-2	15	-	-	CSVGGERQGNYGYTF	TGCAGCGTGGGGGGGGAGCGGCAGGGCAACTATGGCTACACCTTC
TRBV5-1	TRBJ2-2	15	-	-	CASTRTTGNTGELFF	TGCGCCAGCACCCGAACGACGGGAAACACCGGGGAGCTGTTTTTT
TRBV2	TRBJ1-5	15	-	-	CASSRTEGSNQPQHF	TGTGCCAGCAGTAGGACAGAGGGAAGCAATCAGCCCCAGCATTTT
TRBV15	TRBJ1-1	14	-	-	CATSREPGNTEAFF	TGTGCCACCAGCAGAGAACCAGGGAACACTGAAGCTTTCTTT
TRBV7-3	TRBJ2-1	14	-	-	CASSLGDEYNEQFF	TGTGCCAGCAGCTTAGGCGATGAATACAATGAGCAGTTCTTC
TRBV6-5	TRBJ2-1	14	-	-	CASSYETASNEQFF	TGTGCCAGCAGTTACGAGACTGCTAGTAATGAGCAGTTCTTC
TRBV4-3	TRBJ1-2	12	TRBD1	-	CARITGVYGYTF	TGCGCCAGGATCACAGGGGTCTATGGCTACACCTTC
TRBV4-3	TRBJ1-1	15	-	-	CASSQDSEKNTEAFF	TGCGCCAGCAGCCAAGATAGCGAGAAGAACACTGAAGCTTTCTTT
TRBV5-1	TRBJ2-7	13	-	-	CASSLEQYYEQYF	TGCGCCAGCAGCTTGGAACAGTACTACGAGCAGTACTTC
TRBV25-1	TRBJ1-4	16	-	-	CASSWGALTTNEKLFF	TGTGCCAGCAGTTGGGGGGCTCTTACAACTAATGAAAAACTGTTTTTT
TRBV25-1	TRBJ2-7	15	-	-	CASSDPRDFLYEQYF	TGTGCCAGCAGTGACCCTCGAGACTTCCTCTACGAGCAGTACTTC
TRBV2	TRBJ2-3	12	-	-	CASKPNEYTQYF	TGTGCCAGCAAGCCAAACGAGTATACGCAGTATTTT
TRBV29-1	TRBJ1-2	15	TRBD1	once	CSAPGQGASRGGYTF	TGCAGCGCCCCGGGACAGGGGGCATCAAGGGGAGGCTACACCTTC